These 20 T cell receptor beta chains came from one sample sequenced in a study of OX40 agonist ivuxolimab in advanced cancers. Clones were read by immunoSEQ multiplex PCR, and TCRdb kept only the in-frame ones, dropping some. The sample has 78,000 or so clones; about 92% are singletons. The material was CD4+ or CD8+ T cells sorted from blood, obtained in a trial of the OX40 agonist ivuxolimab. The source of these receptors is an adult with an advanced solid tumor such as melanoma, head and neck, liver or kidney cancer.

The sample holds one count of this clone. At one boundary the junction diverges from the germline segment, which might be a read error. The chain uses TRBV27 and TRBJ1-2; 7 nucleotides align to TRBD1. CDR1 and CDR2 from the germline V gene are MNHEY and SMNVEV (reference sequence). The CDR3 consists of 12 residues. CDR3 nucleotides: TGTGCCAGCAGTTTCCTACAGGGGCCTGTCTCCTTC. This translates into CASSFLQGPVSF.

The rearrangement uses TRBV19 and TRBJ1-1; perhaps TRBD1 as D (6 bases). V shed 1 base and J shed 10 bases, with 16 bases lying between them. The CDR3 length is 14 residues. Germline V gives CDR1 LNHDA, CDR2 SQIVND (reference sequence). The CDR3 region has the DNA TGTGCCAGTAGTATAGCGACAGGCGCCGCGGGAGCTTTCTTT. Its translation is CASSIATGAAGAFF.

The chain links TRBV5-6 to TRBJ2-3; D gene unclear. The germline V gene encodes CDR1 SGHDT and CDR2 YYEEEE. The CDR3 length is 12 residues. Trimming removed 3 bases from V and 5 bases from J, with 7 bases in between. The CDR3 is CASSSEIDTQYF. For the CDR3, the DNA is TGTGCCAGCAGCTCCGAGATAGATACGCAGTATTTT. Full variable domain (rest looked up from reference TRBV5-6 and TRBJ2-3): DAGVTQSPTHLIKTRGQQVTLRCSPKSGHDTVSWYQQALGQGPQFIFQYYEEEERQRGNFPDRFSGHQFPNYSSELNVNALLLGDSALYLCASSSEIDTQYFGPGTRLTVL.

Of note for this clone: Relative to the germline gene, one junction end is altered; a read error may explain this. This chain joins TRBV7-9 and TRBJ1-1; unclear D gene. Germline V gene sequence: CDR1 SEHNR, CDR2 FQNEAQ (reference sequence). This CDR3 is built from 9 residues. In DNA form, the CDR3 reads TGTGCCAGCAGCAACCCCGGCCTATTT. Translating it yields CASSNPGLF.

CDR3 amino acids: CASTLAGGPWETQYF. In DNA form, the CDR3 reads TGTGCCAGCACCCTAGCGGGGGGGCCTTGGGAGACCCAGTACTTC. The chain uses TRBV13 and TRBJ2-5, with 12 bases aligning to TRBD2. The CDR3 runs 15 residues. Germline CDR1 is PRHDT and CDR2 is FYEKMQ (reference sequence). The V gene end was trimmed by 7 bases and the J gene end by 5 bases; junction bases not matched to a gene: 8. The full variable domain, with the rest looked up from reference TRBV13 and TRBJ2-5, is AAGVIQSPRHLIKEKRETATLKCYPIPRHDTVYWYQQGPGQDPQFLISFYEKMQSDKGSIPDRFSAQQFSDYHSELNMSSLELGDSALYFCASTLAGGPWETQYFGPGTRLLVL.

V usage is TRBV10-3 and J usage is TRBJ2-2; maybe TRBD2 (5 bases). The CDR3 totals 15 residues. The germline V and J ends were trimmed by 4 bases and 0 bases, with 9 bases remaining between them. CDR1 ENHRY and CDR2 SYGVKD come from the germline V gene. The CDR3 DNA follows: TGTGCCATCAGTGGAGGGAATCCGAACACCGGGGAGCTGTTTTTT. Its protein is CAISGGNPNTGELFF.

J is TRBJ2-5 and V is TRBV29-1; TRBD2 matches 8 bases. Unmatched junction bases numbered 2, after V lost 3 bases and J lost 2 bases. This CDR3 has 13 residues. CDR1 is SQVTM, CDR2 ANQGSEA, per germline. CDR3 DNA sequence: TGCAGCGTTGATACGGGGGGGCAAGAGACCCAGTACTTC. Its protein is CSVDTGGQETQYF.

The V call is TRBV7-2, the J call TRBJ2-1, with D possibly being TRBD2 (5 bases). Germline CDR1 and CDR2: SGHTA and FQGNSA. V was trimmed by 5 bases and J by 0 bases, leaving 11 bases between them. This CDR3 spans 15 amino acids. The CDR3 region has the DNA TGTGCCAGCAGCCTCGGACTGAGCTCCTACAATGAGCAGTTCTTC. This codes for CASSLGLSSYNEQFF. The full variable domain, rest sourced from reference TRBV7-2 and TRBJ2-1, is GAGVSQSPSNKVTEKGKDVELRCDPISGHTALYWYRQSLGQGLEFLIYFQGNSAPDKSGLPSDRFSAERTGGSVSTLTIQRTQQEDSAVYLCASSLGLSSYNEQFFGPGTRLTVL.

The chain employs TRBV5-1 and TRBJ2-7; perhaps TRBD2 as D (5 bases). The CDR3 contains 13 residues. Per germline, CDR1 SGHRS and CDR2 YFSETQ. Trimming cost V 5 bases and J 1 base, with 10 bases left between them. The CDR3 DNA is TGCGCCAGCAGGAGCACTAGTTCCTACGAGCAGTACTTC. This encodes CASRSTSSYEQYF.

The chain carries TRBV6-6 and TRBJ2-5, with 11 bases identical to TRBD1. Per germline, CDR1 MNHNY and CDR2 SVGAGI (reference sequence). The CDR3 sequence is 16 residues long. The junction had 9 bases not matched to a gene; V was cut back by 4 bases and J by 5 bases. The CDR3, as DNA: TGTGCCAGCAGTTGCGAGGACAGGGGGCTCGAGGAGACCCAGTACTTC. Protein: CASSCEDRGLEETQYF.

The V call is TRBV11-2, the J call TRBJ2-1, with a tentative D call TRBD1 (5 bases). This CDR3 contains 16 residues. V lost 0 bases to trimming and J lost 0 bases, with 9 bases between them. Germline V gene sequence: CDR1 SGHAT, CDR2 FQNNGV. The CDR3 spells CASSLEVGASYNEQFF. In nucleotides, the CDR3 is TGTGCCAGCAGCTTAGAGGTAGGGGCCTCCTACAATGAGCAGTTCTTC.

This chain joins TRBV7-2 and TRBJ2-7; D is undetermined. From germline, CDR1 is SGHTA and CDR2 FQGNSA. The CDR3 contains 13 residues. Between the trimmed V and J ends, which lost 2 bases and 3 bases, there was a span of 8 bases. CDR3 loop: CASSLPSSYEQYF. As DNA, the CDR3 is TGTGCCAGCAGCTTACCTTCTAGCTACGAGCAGTACTTC.

The chain combines TRBV4-3 with TRBJ2-7; 10 bases agree with TRBD2. V trimming: 1 base; J trimming: 0 bases; junction bases outside the gene matches: 9. The CDR3 has 18 amino acids. CDR1 and CDR2 from the germline V gene are LGHNA and YSLEER. The CDR3 coding sequence is TGCGCCAGCAGCCAAGGGGTCTTCAGCGGGGGGGCCTCCTACGAGCAGTACTTC. Amino acids: CASSQGVFSGGASYEQYF.

The chain joins TRBV13 to TRBJ2-1, with 16 bases that match TRBD2. The V and J ends lost 3 bases and 12 bases, in that order; junction bases with no gene match: 5. The CDR3 runs 15 residues. Per the germline V gene, CDR1 is PRHDT and CDR2 is FYEKMQ (reference sequence). DNA of the CDR3: TGTGCCAGCAGCTTCGGGACTAGCGGGGGGGCCCGGCAGTTCTTC. Translating it yields CASSFGTSGGARQFF.

The CDR3 bases are TGTGCCAGCAGCTCTCCAGGATCAGGGAAGTACGAGCAGTACTTC. This gives the protein CASSSPGSGKYEQYF. This chain uses TRBV13 with TRBJ2-7; D may be TRBD1 (5 bases). The CDR3 is 15 residues long. V was pared by 4 bases and J by 4 bases, with 17 bases between. Germline V gene lookup returns CDR1 PRHDT and CDR2 FYEKMQ (reference sequence). The variable domain in full, with the rest retrieved from reference TRBV13 and TRBJ2-7, is AAGVIQSPRHLIKEKRETATLKCYPIPRHDTVYWYQQGPGQDPQFLISFYEKMQSDKGSIPDRFSAQQFSDYHSELNMSSLELGDSALYFCASSSPGSGKYEQYFGPGTRLTVT.

V and J are TRBV30 and TRBJ2-1; 7 bases are shared with TRBD1. V gave up 3 bases and J gave up 10 bases; unmatched junction bases: 9. Germline V lookup: CDR1 GTSNPN, CDR2 SVGIG (reference sequence). CDR3 length: 13 residues. CDR3 protein: CAWSPGTAWEQFF. Written as DNA, the CDR3 is TGTGCCTGGAGCCCCGGGACAGCCTGGGAGCAGTTCTTC.

With respect to this clone: The missing conserved phenylalanine or tryptophan at the end of this CDR3 makes a read error likely. The DNA is left out, because the CDR3 cannot be placed on it with certainty; the CDR3 is given as TCRdb lists it. The chain recombines TRBV7-6 with TRBJ1-2; TRBD1 is the table's D call, not checked against the DNA. The germline V gene encodes CDR1 SGHVS and CDR2 FNYEAQ. The CDR3 is 10 amino acids in total, end residues counted. CDR3 in amino acids: CASSETGGLV.

The chain combines TRBV5-4 with TRBJ2-3; 11 bases are a match to TRBD1. The CDR3 runs to 17 residues. Trimming removed 0 bases from V and 2 bases from J; junction bases left unmatched: 5. Germline CDR1 reads SGHNT; CDR2 reads YYREEE (reference sequence). The CDR3 spells CASSLVGQGGDTDTQYF. Here the CDR3 DNA reads TGTGCCAGCAGCTTGGTGGGACAGGGGGGAGACACAGATACGCAGTATTTT.

The chain has TRBV7-6 and TRBJ1-1; D not resolved. Germline V gene data show CDR1 as SGHVS and CDR2 as FNYEAQ. V lost 1 base to trimming and J lost 1 base, with 4 bases between them. The CDR3 extends over 13 amino acids. The CDR3 here is CASSLDQNTEAFF. The CDR3 nucleotides are TGTGCCAGCAGCTTAGACCAGAACACTGAAGCTTTCTTT.

The chain carries TRBV5-4 and TRBJ1-1; D remains ambiguous. The CDR3 covers 12 residues. Trimming stripped 2 bases from V and 3 bases from J, with 5 bases between. Germline V gene lookup returns CDR1 SGHNT and CDR2 YYREEE (reference sequence). The CDR3 DNA is TGTGCCAGCAGCTTCCTTCACACTGAAGCTTTCTTT. It codes for CASSFLHTEAFF.